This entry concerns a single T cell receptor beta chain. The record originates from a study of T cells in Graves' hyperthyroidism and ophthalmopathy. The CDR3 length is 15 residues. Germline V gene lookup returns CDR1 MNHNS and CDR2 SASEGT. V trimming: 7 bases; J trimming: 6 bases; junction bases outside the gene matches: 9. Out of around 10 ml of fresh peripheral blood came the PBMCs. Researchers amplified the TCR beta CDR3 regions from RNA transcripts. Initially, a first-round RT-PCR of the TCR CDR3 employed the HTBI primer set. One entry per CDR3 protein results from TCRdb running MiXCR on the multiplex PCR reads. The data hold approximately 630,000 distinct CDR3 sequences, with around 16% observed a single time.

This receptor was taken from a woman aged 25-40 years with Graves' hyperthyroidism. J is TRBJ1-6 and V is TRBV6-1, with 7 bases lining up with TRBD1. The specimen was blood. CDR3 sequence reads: CASTPGGGVNSPLHF. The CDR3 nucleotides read TGTGCCAGCACCCCAGGGGGGGGCGTTAATTCACCCCTCCACTTT.